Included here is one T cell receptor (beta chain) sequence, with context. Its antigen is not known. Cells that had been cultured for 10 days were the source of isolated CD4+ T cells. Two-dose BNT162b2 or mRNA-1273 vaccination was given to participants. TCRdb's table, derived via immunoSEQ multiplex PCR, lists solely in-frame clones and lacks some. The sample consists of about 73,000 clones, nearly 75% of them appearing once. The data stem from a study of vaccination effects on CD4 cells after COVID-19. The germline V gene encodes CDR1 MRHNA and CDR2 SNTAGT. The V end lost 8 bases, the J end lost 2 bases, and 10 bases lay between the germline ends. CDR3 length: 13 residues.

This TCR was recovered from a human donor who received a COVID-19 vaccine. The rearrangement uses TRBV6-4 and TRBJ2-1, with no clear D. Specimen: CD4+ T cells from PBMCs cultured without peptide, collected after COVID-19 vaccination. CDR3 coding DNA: TGTGCCAGCGGTAGAGAGGCCTACAATGAGCAGTTCTTC. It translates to CASGREAYNEQFF.